Listed below are T cell receptor beta chains from one sample, sequenced in a study of response to subunit inactivated influenza vaccine. A single record per CDR3 protein comes from TCRdb applying MiXCR to the RT-PCR reads. The sample comprises 450,000 to 500,000 distinct CDR3 sequences, roughly 9.7% of which are singletons, and about 12% rests with the top ten. Here the sequenced sample was PBMCs from blood, taken roughly 6 weeks after vaccination. The receptors were gathered from a middle-aged man who received an inactivated influenza vaccine. Each CDR3 is given without its conserved first and last residue. Fields, in order: J gene, clone size, V gene, CDR3 protein. For some rows the clone size is stated as once, few or many, or as a class when expanded; others skip it.

>TRBJ2-5|-|TRBV12-3/TRBV12-4
ASSSSGGETQY
>TRBJ2-5|few|TRBV2
ASSARTSLAGGQETQY
>TRBJ2-3|-|TRBV5-5
ASSSSPTGQADTQY
>TRBJ2-1|-|TRBV7-3
ASSLRSGRAGDEQF
>TRBJ1-1|few|TRBV2
ASSEGGRMVGSEAF
>TRBJ2-7|few|TRBV5-1
ASSRRVGQGVAEQY
>TRBJ2-3|few|TRBV4-3
ASSQEGVRPGAQY
>TRBJ1-1|few|TRBV5-1
ASSLGHPSNTEAF
>TRBJ2-3|many|TRBV5-1
ASSSLGGADTQY
>TRBJ2-7|-|TRBV18
ASSPSQTSYEQY
>TRBJ2-7|few|TRBV12-3/TRBV12-4
ASSQSRGIGAHYEQY
>TRBJ1-1|-|TRBV19
ASSIWPLNTEAF
>TRBJ2-5|-|TRBV5-5
ASSLNGGQAGGLSQY
>TRBJ2-5|few|TRBV7-2
ASSITGAPETQY
>TRBJ2-5|-|TRBV20-1
SARVWTSGSFETQY
>TRBJ2-1|-|TRBV11-1
ASSFGDLLGEQF
>TRBJ2-2|few|TRBV7-2
ASSFSGGIGVGELF
>TRBJ1-1|many|TRBV20-1
SATSSEAF
>TRBJ2-2|-|TRBV28
ASSHHRGLTGELF
>TRBJ2-7|few|TRBV29-1
SALGLGGGGYEQY
>TRBJ1-1|few|TRBV29-1
SAGQTNTEAF
>TRBJ1-1|many|TRBV20-1
SAPTGGNTEAF
>TRBJ1-1|-|TRBV6-2/TRBV6-3
ASSYEVSAEAF
>TRBJ2-7|-|TRBV5-1
ASSFTVSSYEQY
>TRBJ2-3|-|TRBV3-1
ASSIAGGLRDTQY
>TRBJ2-7|few|TRBV10-3
AISESKLAGGRQY
>TRBJ2-1|few|TRBV2
ASTLSGSRRNEQF
>TRBJ2-3|many|TRBV20-1
SATPVSGQGARTQY
>TRBJ2-3|-|TRBV6-2/TRBV6-3
ASSYGQLTDTQY
>TRBJ2-7|few|TRBV14
ASSHPGAGGIKQY
>TRBJ2-3|few|TRBV12-3/TRBV12-4
ASSASGTPSTDTQY
>TRBJ2-1|-|TRBV4-1
ASSQGASGGAYNEQF
>TRBJ2-7|many|TRBV5-1
ASSLGSGQGAEQY
>TRBJ2-2|many|TRBV10-3
AISPVAGTGELF
>TRBJ2-2|-|TRBV19
AGRDSNTGELF
>TRBJ2-1|many|TRBV5-1
ASSSGTLSLNEQF
>TRBJ1-5|-|TRBV11-2
ASSFPRQGAGGNQPQH
>TRBJ2-1|many|TRBV20-1
SARPKAGGPYSYSYNEQF
>TRBJ2-2|many|TRBV5-6
ASSFMGNTGELF
>TRBJ2-3|few|TRBV5-1
ASSSSGPSTDTQY
>TRBJ2-1|few|TRBV20-1
SHLPGTSGGGEQF
>TRBJ2-7|-|TRBV7-2
ASSLGRPGYEQY
>TRBJ2-2|-|TRBV7-2
ASSSSGYTGELF
>TRBJ2-3|many|TRBV6-1
ASSRLAGPTDTQY
>TRBJ1-2|many|TRBV6-5
ASSYEPGSTYGYT